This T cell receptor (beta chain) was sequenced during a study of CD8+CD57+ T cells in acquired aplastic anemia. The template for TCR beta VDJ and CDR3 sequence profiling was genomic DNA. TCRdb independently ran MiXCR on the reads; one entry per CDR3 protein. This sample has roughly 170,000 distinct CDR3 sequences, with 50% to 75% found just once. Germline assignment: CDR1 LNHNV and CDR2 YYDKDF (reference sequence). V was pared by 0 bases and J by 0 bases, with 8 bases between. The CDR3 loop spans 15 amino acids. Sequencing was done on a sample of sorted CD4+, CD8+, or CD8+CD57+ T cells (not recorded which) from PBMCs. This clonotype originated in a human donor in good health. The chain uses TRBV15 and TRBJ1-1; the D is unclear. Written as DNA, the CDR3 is TGTGCCACCAGCAGAGATGGCGCGATGAACACTGAAGCTTTCTTT. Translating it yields CATSRDGAMNTEAFF.